One sample yielded the 18 T cell receptor beta chains listed below, sequenced in a study of immune characterization of retroperitoneal liposarcoma. TCRdb recomputed calls from the PCR reads with MiXCR, one row per CDR3 protein. The table has approximately 4,400 distinct CDR3 sequences, 35% to 45% seen once. Specimen: tumor tissue. These receptors were taken from a male donor with retroperitoneal liposarcoma.

This clonotype was seen a single time. The V gene is TRBV7-9, the J gene TRBJ2-3, with D unclear. Trimming left V 5 bases short and J 4 bases short, with 7 bases between. Per the germline V gene, CDR1 is SEHNR and CDR2 is FQNEAQ (reference sequence). The CDR3 is 12 amino acids. This CDR3 reads CASSRLADTQYF. The CDR3 DNA reads TGTGCCAGCAGCCGCCTAGCAGATACGCAGTATTTT.

Points on this clonotype: Its ends do not fully match the called genes, so a read error is possible. The V call is TRBV7-3, the J call TRBJ2-1; weak D call: TRBD1 (6 bases). Germline V lookup: CDR1 SGHTA, CDR2 FQGTGA. CDR3 size: 15 residues. The CDR3 region is CASSPGPGDPETRYF. DNA for the CDR3: TGTGCCAGCAGCCCTGGCCCAGGGGATCCAGAGACCCGGTACTTC.

This chain links TRBV6-8 with TRBJ2-4; the match to TRBD2 covers 8 bases. The junction had 14 bases not matched to a gene; V was cut back by 8 bases and J by 2 bases. The CDR3 consists of 17 residues. CDR1 is MNHGY, CDR2 SAAAGT, per germline. The CDR3 is CASLDRGGSWTKNIQYF. CDR3 bases: TGTGCCAGCCTGGATCGGGGGGGCAGCTGGACCAAAAACATTCAGTACTTC.

The rearrangement joins TRBV27 to TRBJ2-1, with 14 bases that match TRBD2. The germline V gene encodes CDR1 MNHEY and CDR2 SMNVEV (reference sequence). Trimming took 4 bases from V and 9 from J; bases not matched to a gene: 14. The CDR3 runs 18 residues. The CDR3 spells CASSSVLRGLAGVGEQFF. The CDR3 DNA sequence: TGTGCCAGCAGTTCCGTACTAAGGGGACTAGCGGGAGTAGGTGAGCAGTTCTTC.

This rearrangement joins TRBV6-8 to TRBJ2-3; 7 bases are shared with TRBD2. V dropped 5 bases and J dropped 4; count of bases not matched to a gene: 6. Germline lookup yields CDR1 MNHGY and CDR2 SAAAGT. This CDR3 is 14 amino acids long. The CDR3 sequence is CASSPASGADTQYF. The DNA of the CDR3 is TGTGCCAGCAGTCCGGCTAGCGGAGCAGATACGCAGTATTTT.

This clonotype is deemed medium-sized (0.01 to 0.1%). The chain has TRBV5-1 and TRBJ1-6, with D possibly being TRBD1 (6 bases). V gave up 3 bases and J gave up 9 bases, with 13 bases separating them. CDR3 size: 14 residues. In germline, CDR1 is SGHRS, CDR2 YFSETQ. CDR3: CASSSQGFGSPLHF. Written as DNA, the CDR3 is TGCGCCAGCAGCTCCCAGGGGTTCGGTTCACCCCTCCACTTT.

This clonotype rates as medium-sized. The V call is TRBV27, the J call TRBJ2-2, with D uncertain. The length of the CDR3 is 17 residues. The V end lost 0 bases, the J end lost 5 bases, and 16 bases lay between the germline ends. Germline CDR1 is MNHEY and CDR2 is SMNVEV (reference sequence). DNA for the CDR3: TGTGCCAGCAGTTTATCCCCCCGGCGAGCTAGGACCGGGGAGCTGTTTTTT. Its translation is CASSLSPRRARTGELFF.

This clonotype was counted a few times. Possible read error: a much larger clone is one base away. The V gene is TRBV7-6, the J gene TRBJ2-1; the D is unclear. CDR1 is SGHVS, CDR2 FNYEAQ, per germline. Trimming stripped 5 bases from V and 11 bases from J, with 22 bases between. The CDR3 runs 15 residues. CDR3 DNA: TGTGCCAGCAGCACAACTACGGACGAACTTTCCAAGCAGTTCTTC. It specifies CASSTTTDELSKQFF.

This clonotype was counted ten times or more. With a much larger clone just one base away, this may be a read error. The J gene is TRBJ2-1, the V gene TRBV12-3 or TRBV12-4; no definite D call. Trimming shortened V by 4 bases and J by 13 bases, and 11 bases separated the two germline ends. The CDR3 contains 11 residues. The CDR3 DNA follows: TGTGCCAGCAGTTCCTTTGAGACCCAGTTCTTC. This translates into CASSSFETQFF.

V gene TRBV10-2 combines with J gene TRBJ2-3; D is uncertain. Germline V gene data show CDR1 as WSHSY and CDR2 as SAAADI. This CDR3 comprises 12 residues. Trimming cost V 4 bases and J 1 base, with 3 bases left between them. CDR3 sequence: CASSVRTDTQYF. The CDR3 DNA sequence: TGCGCCAGCAGTGTTCGCACAGATACGCAGTATTTT.

The V and J genes are TRBV7-6 and TRBJ2-7; TRBD1 might be the D (7 bases). V was pared by 0 bases and J by 0 bases, with 12 bases between. The CDR3 spans 16 residues. Germline V gives CDR1 SGHVS, CDR2 FNYEAQ. CDR3 loop: CASSLAAGQLSYEQYF. The CDR3, as DNA: TGTGCCAGCAGCTTAGCGGCGGGACAGCTCTCCTACGAGCAGTACTTC.

This clonotype was seen a handful of times. The rearrangement joins TRBV6-1 to TRBJ2-5, with D perhaps TRBD2 (5 bases). Germline V gene lookup returns CDR1 MNHNS and CDR2 SASEGT. V gave up 6 bases and J gave up 11 bases, with 34 bases separating them. This CDR3 contains 18 residues. The CDR3 reads CASREREWLDSSYNEQYF. The DNA for the CDR3 is TGTGCCAGCAGAGAAAGGGAGTGGTTGGATAGCTCCTACAATGAGCAGTACTTC.

The chain links TRBV20-1 to TRBJ2-3; no clear D gene. V lost 0 bases, J lost 0 bases, and 10 bases lay in between. Germline V gene data show CDR1 as DFQATT and CDR2 as SNEGSKA (reference sequence). CDR3 size: 15 residues. CDR3 bases: TGCAGTGCTAGAGATGGGGTGTCTAGCACAGATACGCAGTATTTT. This codes for CSARDGVSSTDTQYF.

Details on this clonotype: Given a much more abundant clone one base away, this may be a read error. This chain uses TRBV27 with TRBJ1-2; D ambiguous. The germline CDR1 and CDR2 sequences are MNHEY and SMNVEV (reference sequence). The CDR3 runs 15 residues. V lost 5 bases, J lost 7 bases, and 20 bases lay in between. CDR3 DNA: TGTGCCAGCAGTCCCCGTCAAGGGCGGGCCAGTGGCTACACCTTC. Amino acids: CASSPRQGRASGYTF.

A few counts support this clonotype. The rearrangement uses TRBV6-1 and TRBJ2-1; D call uncertain. Per germline, CDR1 MNHNS and CDR2 SASEGT. Trimming shortened V by 3 bases and J by 4 bases, and 7 bases separated the two germline ends. The CDR3 is 13 amino acids. The CDR3 sequence is CASSDNGYNEQFF. DNA of the CDR3: TGTGCCAGCAGTGATAATGGATACAATGAGCAGTTCTTC.

This clonotype is medium-sized in the sample. This chain uses TRBV5-1 with TRBJ2-1, with TRBD2 matching over 10 bases. The better agreement between TRBJ2-7 and the DNA end casts doubt on the J call. Germline values: CDR1 SGHRS, CDR2 YFSETQ. The CDR3 covers 15 residues. This chain's CDR3 is CASSLGLADTYEQYF. CDR3 bases: TGCGCCAGCAGCTTAGGACTAGCGGACACCTACGAGCAGTACTTC.

By its share, this clonotype is large. The CDR3 protein is CASSFPGQGVVETQYF. CDR3 nucleotide sequence: TGTGCCAGCAGTTTCCCGGGACAGGGTGTGGTGGAGACCCAGTACTTC. The chain recombines TRBV12-3 or TRBV12-4 with TRBJ2-5, with 9 bases lining up with TRBD1. The V segment lost 3 bases and the J segment 5 bases; nucleotides outside the gene matches: 10. This CDR3 spans 16 amino acids.

This clonotype has at least ten counts. This chain uses TRBV6-6 with TRBJ1-1, with 7 bases matching TRBD1. This CDR3 region has 13 residues. Germline V gives CDR1 MNHNY, CDR2 SVGAGI (reference sequence). The ends lost 0 bases at V and 10 bases at J; junction bases unmatched: 5. The CDR3 DNA is TGTGCCAGCAGTTACTCAATCCAGGGGGGAGCTTTCTTT. Its translation: CASSYSIQGGAFF.